The 30 T cell receptor beta chains presented below share a single source sample, sequenced in a study of CD8 T cells in Susac syndrome. After extraction with the RNeasy kit, about 0.5 to 1 ug of the RNA was reverse transcribed using random hexamers. TCRdb recomputed calls from the immunoSEQ multiplex PCR reads with MiXCR, one row per CDR3 protein. The sample includes some 180,000 distinct CDR3 sequences, about 95% seen only once; the top ten take approximately 0.099%. What was sequenced was CD4+ T cells from PBMCs. These receptors all stem from a human donor with Susac syndrome.

J is TRBJ2-5 and V is TRBV6-5; TRBD1 agrees at 8 bases. CDR3 length: 15 residues. V shed 5 bases and J 6 bases; nucleotides not matched to a gene: 11. The germline V gene has CDR1 MNHEY and CDR2 SVGAGI. CDR3 sequence (DNA): TGTGCCAGCAGTCCATCAGGGGGCGGGAAGAAGACCCAGTACTTC. Translated, it gives CASSPSGGGKKTQYF.

This chain joins TRBV30 and TRBJ2-2; 13 bases are a match to TRBD2. The CDR3 runs to 17 residues. Germline CDR1 and CDR2: GTSNPN and SVGIG (reference sequence). V was pared by 1 base and J by 5 bases, with 7 bases of the junction left unmatched. CDR3 residues: CAWSATRGLAGTGELFF. DNA for the CDR3: TGTGCCTGGAGTGCCACCCGGGGACTAGCGGGAACCGGGGAGCTGTTTTTT.

This chain joins TRBV6-1 and TRBJ1-1, with D perhaps TRBD1 (5 bases). Per germline, CDR1 MNHNS and CDR2 SASEGT. Deletions cut 6 bases from V and 8 bases from J, with 16 bases between. This CDR3 has 13 residues. In DNA, the CDR3 is TGTGCCAGCAGCCCCCCAGGGCTCCCCGAAGCTTTCTTT. Protein sequence: CASSPPGLPEAFF.

The chain employs TRBV20-1 and TRBJ1-1, with unresolved D. CDR1 and CDR2 (germline): DFQATT, SNEGSKA (reference sequence). This CDR3 contains 13 residues. V lost 6 bases, J lost 4 bases, and 15 bases lay in between. CDR3 nucleotides: TGCAGTGCCGCGCGGTTAAGGAGCACTGAAGCTTTCTTT. Protein: CSAARLRSTEAFF.

This clonotype was found once. The chain employs TRBV15 and TRBJ2-4; 7 bases agree with TRBD1. The junction had 5 bases not matched to a gene; V was cut back by 1 base and J by 2 bases. In germline, CDR1 is LNHNV, CDR2 YYDKDF (reference sequence). The CDR3 contains 16 residues. The CDR3 nucleotides are TGTGCCACCAGCAGAGTAACAGGGGTCTCCAAAAACATTCAGTACTTC. Translating it yields CATSRVTGVSKNIQYF.

The chain has TRBV7-8 and TRBJ1-1; D unresolved. The CDR3 spans 13 residues. Per the germline V gene, CDR1 is SGHVS and CDR2 is FQNEAQ. V was clipped by 2 bases and J by 6 bases, with 10 bases between them. The CDR3 sequence: CASSLKGSSEAFF. In DNA, the CDR3 is TGTGCCAGCAGCTTAAAGGGATCCTCTGAAGCTTTCTTT.

The chain uses TRBV21-1 and TRBJ1-2. TRBV21-1 is given as a pseudogene. The CDR3 is made up of 11 amino acids. For the CDR3, the DNA is TGTGCCAGCAGCAGGCTGAGGGGCTACACCTTC. Translated, it gives CASSRLRGYTF.

This rearrangement joins TRBV29-1 to TRBJ2-1; unclear D gene. V dropped 7 bases and J dropped 5 bases, with 18 bases sitting between them. Germline CDR1 is SQVTM and CDR2 is ANQGSEA. The CDR3 is made up of 14 amino acids. The CDR3: CSANSRVFHNEQFF. The DNA for the CDR3 is TGCAGCGCAAACTCTAGAGTGTTCCACAATGAGCAGTTCTTC.

The chain uses TRBV20-1 and TRBJ2-1; D is unresolved. V was shortened by 2 bases and J by 0 bases, with 8 bases between the two germline ends. The V gene's germline CDR1 is DFQATT and CDR2 SNEGSKA (reference sequence). The CDR3 contains 14 residues. This chain's CDR3 is CSARMSASYNEQFF. CDR3 coding DNA: TGCAGTGCTAGAATGAGCGCCTCCTACAATGAGCAGTTCTTC.

The V gene is TRBV19, the J gene TRBJ1-5; the D is unclear. This CDR3 comprises 14 residues. V gave up 1 base and J gave up 1 base, with 5 bases separating them. Germline V lookup: CDR1 LNHDA, CDR2 SQIVND (reference sequence). CDR3 sequence: CASSIGWSNQPQHF. The CDR3 region has the DNA TGTGCCAGTAGTATAGGTTGGAGCAATCAGCCCCAGCATTTT.

This clonotype occurred a few times. V and J are TRBV7-6 and TRBJ2-1, with TRBD2 matching over 14 bases. This CDR3 spans 16 amino acids. Germline loops: CDR1 SGHVS, CDR2 FNYEAQ. V trimming: 1 base; J trimming: 5 bases; junction bases outside the gene matches: 1. CDR3 nucleotide sequence: TGTGCCAGCAGCTTAGGACTAGCGGGAGGGGACAATGAGCAGTTCTTC. Amino acid sequence: CASSLGLAGGDNEQFF.

The V gene is TRBV20-1, the J gene TRBJ1-4; possibly TRBD1 for D (6 bases). Germline V gives CDR1 DFQATT, CDR2 SNEGSKA (reference sequence). This CDR3 region has 13 residues. The V end lost 0 bases, the J end lost 7 bases, and 9 bases lay between the germline ends. The CDR3 DNA is TGCAGTGCTAGAGAGGGGGCTCGTGAAAAACTGTTTTTT. Protein sequence: CSAREGAREKLFF.

This sequence joins TRBV20-1 and TRBJ2-7, with TRBD2 matching over 8 bases. CDR1 and CDR2 from the germline V gene are DFQATT and SNEGSKA (reference sequence). The V and J ends lost 7 bases and 4 bases, in that order; junction bases with no gene match: 6. CDR3 size: 12 residues. For the CDR3, the DNA is TGCAGTGTAGAGAGCGGGAGTTACGAGCAGTACTTC. Protein product: CSVESGSYEQYF.

This clonotype was picked up one time. The chain recombines TRBV20-1 with TRBJ1-2; D perhaps matches TRBD1 (5 bases). The CDR3 spans 13 residues. V lost 6 bases and J 3 bases, leaving 14 bases between the germline ends. Germline CDR1 reads DFQATT; CDR2 reads SNEGSKA (reference sequence). CDR3 loop: CSAPREWDYGYTF. The DNA of the CDR3 is TGCAGTGCCCCCAGGGAGTGGGACTATGGCTACACCTTC.

The J gene is TRBJ2-2, the V gene TRBV20-1; 8 nucleotides align to TRBD2. J was trimmed by 2 bases and V by 0 bases; bases with no gene match: 5. CDR1 is DFQATT and CDR2 is SNEGSKA in the germline V gene (reference sequence). This CDR3 region has 16 residues. CDR3: CSARDPGRANTGELFF. CDR3 bases: TGCAGTGCTAGAGATCCCGGGAGGGCCAACACCGGGGAGCTGTTTTTT.

This clonotype showed up just once. The J gene is TRBJ1-1, the V gene TRBV9; possibly TRBD1 for D (6 bases). The V gene lost 4 bases and the J gene lost 4 bases, with 23 bases spanning the gap. CDR3 length: 17 amino acids. CDR1 is SGDLS and CDR2 is YYNGEE in the germline V gene. The CDR3: CASSPRAGVDGPTEAFF. CDR3 coding DNA: TGTGCCAGCAGCCCTCGGGCAGGGGTGGATGGTCCCACTGAAGCTTTCTTT.

This clonotype is a singleton in its sample. This sequence joins TRBV20-1 and TRBJ2-5, with unresolved D. Germline V lookup: CDR1 DFQATT, CDR2 SNEGSKA (reference sequence). V was pared by 1 base and J by 2 bases, with 5 bases between. The CDR3 runs to 12 residues. The CDR3 region has the DNA TGCAGTGCTAGAGGTCAGCAAGAGACCCAGTACTTC. This encodes CSARGQQETQYF.

The genes are TRBV20-1 and TRBJ2-5; D is unresolved. Trimming took 3 bases from V and 5 from J, leaving 13 bases between them. CDR3 size: 13 residues. Germline CDR1 is DFQATT and CDR2 is SNEGSKA (reference sequence). In DNA form, the CDR3 reads TGCAGTGCTAGGGCTGGGCGGCGGGAGACCCAGTACTTC. Its protein product is CSARAGRRETQYF.

V gene TRBV30 combines with J gene TRBJ1-5, with TRBD1 as a possible D gene (6 bases). The ends were cut back, 5 bases at V and 2 bases at J, with 13 bases in the middle. Germline V gene sequence: CDR1 GTSNPN, CDR2 SVGIG (reference sequence). This CDR3 contains 14 residues. As DNA, the CDR3 is TGTGCCTGGCAACAGGGACGCGGCAATCAGCCCCAGCATTTT. This codes for CAWQQGRGNQPQHF.

This chain connects TRBV3-1 to TRBJ2-5, with D possibly being TRBD2 (5 bases). Germline values: CDR1 LGHDT, CDR2 YNNKEL (reference sequence). V dropped 2 bases and J dropped 1 base, with 5 bases sitting between them. This CDR3 region has 13 residues. This chain's CDR3 is CASSQSGQETQYF. CDR3 DNA sequence: TGTGCCAGCAGCCAAAGCGGCCAAGAGACCCAGTACTTC.

The chain carries TRBV5-1 and TRBJ2-1; D may be TRBD2 (5 bases). The CDR3 has 15 amino acids. The germline gives CDR1 SGHRS, CDR2 YFSETQ. Trimming took off 4 bases at V and 6 bases at J, with 17 bases between the two ends. CDR3 protein: CASSSGGVLGNEQFF. In nucleotides, the CDR3 is TGCGCCAGCAGCAGCGGCGGAGTCCTTGGCAATGAGCAGTTCTTC.

The CDR3 region has the DNA TGCAGTGCTAGAGTAACAGCGGGGACGAATGAGCAGTTCTTC. The encoded protein is CSARVTAGTNEQFF. The gene calls are TRBV20-1 and TRBJ2-1; 7 bases fit TRBD2. The junction had 7 bases not matched to a gene; V was cut back by 1 base and J by 7 bases. CDR3 length: 14 amino acids. Per germline, CDR1 DFQATT and CDR2 SNEGSKA (reference sequence).

This chain uses TRBV11-2 with TRBJ2-5; possibly TRBD2 for D (6 bases). V dropped 1 base and J dropped 5 bases, with 20 bases sitting between them. The CDR3 totals 17 residues. The germline V gene encodes CDR1 SGHAT and CDR2 FQNNGV. This chain's CDR3 is CASSLVGGGPSGETQYF. CDR3 DNA sequence: TGTGCCAGCAGCTTAGTTGGAGGAGGGCCTTCAGGGGAGACCCAGTACTTC.

This clonotype was recorded a few times. The chain carries TRBV15 and TRBJ2-5, with TRBD2 matching 9 bases. The CDR3 is 18 residues long. Per the germline V gene, CDR1 is LNHNV and CDR2 is YYDKDF (reference sequence). Germline trimming cut 1 base from V and 1 base from J; bases unmatched to any gene: 10. CDR3 coding DNA: TGTGCCACCAGCAGAGGGGCGGGAGGGGTATTGGGCCAAGAGACCCAGTACTTC. Protein sequence: CATSRGAGGVLGQETQYF.

The genes are TRBV20-1 and TRBJ2-7, with 13 nucleotides matching TRBD2. This CDR3 contains 14 residues. Trimming at V came to 6 bases and at J to 5 bases, leaving 7 bases not matched to a gene. Germline V gene lookup returns CDR1 DFQATT and CDR2 SNEGSKA (reference sequence). The CDR3: CSAHGLAGVDEQYF. CDR3 nucleotide sequence: TGCAGTGCCCACGGACTAGCGGGAGTCGACGAGCAGTACTTC.

The chain recombines TRBV29-1 with TRBJ1-4, with 9 positions matching TRBD1. Germline V gene lookup returns CDR1 SQVTM and CDR2 ANQGSEA. CDR3 length equals 12 residues. J lost 10 bases, V lost 7 bases, and 7 bases had no gene match. CDR3 residues: CSAGQGGGKLFF. Here the CDR3 DNA reads TGCAGCGCGGGACAGGGTGGTGGAAAACTGTTTTTT. The entire variable domain, with the rest obtained from reference TRBV29-1 and TRBJ1-4, is as follows: SAVISQKPSRDICQRGTSLTIQCQVDSQVTMMFWYRQQPGQSLTLIATANQGSEATYESGFVIDKFPISRPNLTFSTLTVSNMSPEDSSIYLCSAGQGGGKLFFGSGTQLSVL.

This chain connects TRBV20-1 to TRBJ2-1; D is perhaps TRBD1 (5 bases). The CDR3 runs 14 residues. Germline V gene lookup returns CDR1 DFQATT and CDR2 SNEGSKA (reference sequence). Trimming stripped 3 bases from V and 9 bases from J, with 18 bases between. Written as DNA, the CDR3 is TGCAGTGCTAGGGGGCCCTCAGGTCTAAGTGAGCAGTTCTTC. This translates into CSARGPSGLSEQFF.

V gene TRBV28 combines with J gene TRBJ2-7; TRBD2 matches at 11 bases. This CDR3 spans 16 amino acids. Germline assignment: CDR1 MDHEN and CDR2 SYDVKM. Trimming took 4 bases from V and 2 from J; bases not matched to a gene: 7. CDR3 coding DNA: TGTGCCAGCAGTTCCCGGACTAGCGGGCGAACCTACGAGCAGTACTTC. Translation: CASSSRTSGRTYEQYF. The whole variable domain, remainder taken from reference TRBV28 and TRBJ2-7, is DVKVTQSSRYLVKRTGEKVFLECVQDMDHENMFWYRQDPGLGLRLIYFSYDVKMKEKGDIPEGYSVSREKKERFSLILESASTNQTSMYLCASSSRTSGRTYEQYFGPGTRLTVT.

This chain joins TRBV6-5 and TRBJ2-1; D is unresolved. Per germline, CDR1 MNHEY and CDR2 SVGAGI. V was clipped by 6 bases and J by 3 bases, with 12 bases between them. The CDR3 extends over 14 amino acids. In nucleotides, the CDR3 is TGTGCCAGCAGCATAGCTGGAAACTACAATGAGCAGTTCTTC. Protein: CASSIAGNYNEQFF.

V usage is TRBV7-3 and J usage is TRBJ2-6; D ambiguous. Germline V lookup: CDR1 SGHTA, CDR2 FQGTGA. V was pared by 3 bases and J by 0 bases, with 15 bases between. The CDR3 is 18 amino acids. DNA of the CDR3: TGTGCCAGCAGCTTGGGCGGCTTCCCCCTCTCTGGGGCCAACGTCCTGACTTTC. It is translated as CASSLGGFPLSGANVLTF.